What follows are 17 T cell receptor beta chains derived from one specimen sequenced in a study of Tregs in tolerant kidney transplant recipients. The table came from immunoSEQ multiplex PCR; TCRdb's copy has only in-frame clones and leaves some out. Of some 62,000 clones in the sample, 95% to 98% were seen once. The starting material was Tregs from blood, obtained before the transplant. The receptors derive from a human donor who received a combined kidney and bone marrow transplant.

V is TRBV5-1 and J is TRBJ2-7; 7 bases agree with TRBD2. Germline CDR1 SGHRS, CDR2 YFSETQ. The CDR3 is 12 amino acids. V lost 4 bases to trimming and J lost 5 bases; unmatched junction nucleotides: 3. For the CDR3, the DNA is TGCGCCAGCAGCGGGGGGAGGGACGAGCAGTACTTC. Residues: CASSGGRDEQYF.

This chain joins TRBV6-5 and TRBJ2-7; D possibly corresponds to TRBD1 (6 bases). Trimming stripped 4 bases from V and 0 bases from J, with 10 bases between. Germline V gene data show CDR1 as MNHEY and CDR2 as SVGAGI. The CDR3 is 14 amino acids. The CDR3 DNA sequence: TGTGCCAGCAGTTTCCGGGACACCTCCTACGAGCAGTACTTC. This codes for CASSFRDTSYEQYF.

This chain links TRBV5-1 with TRBJ2-1; TRBD2 matches 9 bases. Germline V gives CDR1 SGHRS, CDR2 YFSETQ. V was pared by 4 bases and J by 0 bases, with 2 bases of the junction left unmatched. This CDR3 spans 15 amino acids. The CDR3 DNA reads as TGCGCCAGCAGCCTTAGCGGGAGCTCCTACAATGAGCAGTTCTTC. Protein product: CASSLSGSSYNEQFF. Full variable domain (remainder filled in from reference TRBV5-1 and TRBJ2-1): KAGVTQTPRYLIKTRGQQVTLSCSPISGHRSVSWYQQTPGQGLQFLFEYFSETQRNKGNFPGRFSGRQFSNSRSEMNVSTLELGDSALYLCASSLSGSSYNEQFFGPGTRLTVL.

The gene calls are TRBV6-5 and TRBJ2-1; 7 nucleotides align to TRBD1. V was pared by 6 bases and J by 2 bases, with 7 bases of the junction left unmatched. The CDR3 covers 15 residues. Germline assignment: CDR1 MNHEY and CDR2 SVGAGI. CDR3 DNA sequence: TGTGCCAGCAGGCCACTGGACAGGACCTACAATGAGCAGTTCTTC. It encodes CASRPLDRTYNEQFF.

This chain joins TRBV5-1 and TRBJ2-1; TRBD2 matches at 7 bases. Germline loops: CDR1 SGHRS, CDR2 YFSETQ. V shed 2 bases, J shed 0 bases, and the junction held 8 bases outside the gene matches. The CDR3 runs to 17 residues. CDR3 sequence reads: CASSFLLAESSYNEQFF. The CDR3 nucleotides are TGCGCCAGCAGCTTTTTGCTAGCGGAGAGCTCCTACAATGAGCAGTTCTTC.

The V and J genes are TRBV29-1 and TRBJ1-2, with 7 bases lining up with TRBD1. The CDR3 runs to 12 residues. The V gene end was trimmed by 4 bases and the J gene end by 3 bases; junction bases not matched to a gene: 2. In germline, CDR1 is SQVTM, CDR2 ANQGSEA. The CDR3 region is CSVGQGDYGYTF. The CDR3 coding sequence is TGCAGCGTTGGACAGGGCGACTATGGCTACACCTTC.

The chain is built from TRBV7-2 and TRBJ1-5, with TRBD1 matching over 11 bases. J was trimmed by 11 bases and V by 1 base; bases with no gene match: 7. Per the germline V gene, CDR1 is SGHTA and CDR2 is FQGNSA. This CDR3 contains 15 residues. The CDR3 region is CASSLDGTGGKTQHF. CDR3 bases: TGTGCCAGCAGCTTAGACGGGACAGGGGGGAAGACCCAGCATTTT.

The chain uses TRBV10-1 and TRBJ2-3; 11 nucleotides match TRBD2. The germline gives CDR1 WNHNN, CDR2 SYGVQD (reference sequence). This CDR3 contains 14 residues. The J segment lost 6 bases and the V segment lost 6 bases, leaving 5 bases of the junction unmatched. In nucleotides, the CDR3 is TGCGCCAGCAGGGTCTCTAGCGGGAGGGATACGCAGTATTTT. The encoded protein is CASRVSSGRDTQYF.

The chain uses TRBV5-1 and TRBJ2-1, with TRBD1 as a possible D gene (6 bases). Trimming left V 3 bases short and J 3 bases short, with 13 bases between. Germline assignment: CDR1 SGHRS and CDR2 YFSETQ. The CDR3 runs 15 residues. CDR3 in DNA: TGCGCCAGCAGCTCGGACAGTTCCTTCTACAATGAGCAGTTCTTC. It translates to CASSSDSSFYNEQFF. Combining the CDR3 with reference TRBV5-1 and TRBJ2-1 gives the whole variable domain KAGVTQTPRYLIKTRGQQVTLSCSPISGHRSVSWYQQTPGQGLQFLFEYFSETQRNKGNFPGRFSGRQFSNSRSEMNVSTLELGDSALYLCASSSDSSFYNEQFFGPGTRLTVL.

The chain joins TRBV9 to TRBJ1-2; D might be TRBD1 (5 bases). V dropped 3 bases and J dropped 0 bases, with 21 bases sitting between them. Germline CDR1 is SGDLS and CDR2 is YYNGEE. The CDR3 has 18 amino acids. The CDR3 reads CASSGPRGGAPSNYGYTF. The CDR3 DNA is TGTGCCAGCAGCGGACCTAGGGGAGGGGCCCCCTCTAACTATGGCTACACCTTC.

This sequence joins TRBV11-3 and TRBJ2-7; 9 bases are a match to TRBD1. Germline loops: CDR1 SGHNT, CDR2 YENEEA. V trimming: 4 bases; J trimming: 3 bases; junction bases outside the gene matches: 4. The CDR3 loop spans 14 amino acids. In DNA form, the CDR3 reads TGTGCCAGCAGCTGGGACAGGGAAATCTACGAGCAGTACTTC. Translated: CASSWDREIYEQYF.

CDR3 amino acids: CASSYSTTRYEQYF. The CDR3 DNA reads TGTGCCAGCAGTTACTCAACTACCAGATACGAGCAGTACTTC. The gene calls are TRBV6-5 and TRBJ2-7; D is uncertain. CDR1 and CDR2 (germline): MNHEY, SVGAGI. The CDR3 contains 14 residues. V was shortened by 0 bases and J by 4 bases, with 10 bases between the two germline ends.

V gene TRBV6-1 combines with J gene TRBJ2-1; 7 positions agree with TRBD2. CDR1 and CDR2 (germline): MNHNS, SASEGT. The V segment lost 6 bases and the J segment 5 bases; nucleotides outside the gene matches: 10. The CDR3 has 15 amino acids. CDR3 sequence (DNA): TGTGCCAGCAGGAAGGGGACCGGGACTAACAATGAGCAGTTCTTC. Translation: CASRKGTGTNNEQFF.

The chain links TRBV5-1 to TRBJ2-1; 9 bases are shared with TRBD1. The CDR3 spans 15 residues. Unmatched junction bases numbered 10, after V lost 5 bases and J lost 7 bases. The germline V gene encodes CDR1 SGHRS and CDR2 YFSETQ. CDR3 DNA sequence: TGCGCCAGCAGGCGCGGGACAGGGAGGACTAATGAGCAGTTCTTC. Amino acids: CASRRGTGRTNEQFF.

The chain carries TRBV6-1 and TRBJ2-7, with TRBD1 matching over 10 bases. Germline CDR1 and CDR2: MNHNS and SASEGT. V shed 7 bases, J shed 2 bases, and the junction held 5 bases outside the gene matches. The CDR3 is 14 residues long. CDR3 bases: TGTGCCAGCAAGATTGGGACAGGGGCCTACGAGCAGTACTTC. Translating gives CASKIGTGAYEQYF.

The V call is TRBV2, the J call TRBJ1-2, with 9 bases aligning to TRBD1. Germline V lookup: CDR1 SNHLY, CDR2 FYNNEI. The CDR3 has 15 amino acids. V dropped 7 bases and J dropped 8; count of bases not matched to a gene: 14. The CDR3 nucleotides are TGTGCCAGCACCGCAACAGGGGGCAGGAGATGGGGCTACACCTTC. It yields the protein CASTATGGRRWGYTF.

The chain is built from TRBV9 and TRBJ1-1; D gene ambiguous. The germline V gene has CDR1 SGDLS and CDR2 YYNGEE. The CDR3 totals 16 residues. The V and J ends lost 0 bases and 5 bases respectively, with 17 bases between them. This chain's CDR3 is CASSVGSLRRGTEAFF. Here the CDR3 DNA reads TGTGCCAGCAGCGTAGGGTCACTTCGCAGAGGAACTGAAGCTTTCTTT.